Each of the 22 T cell receptor beta chains below was sequenced from the same sample in a study of T cell responses to AZD1222 COVID-19 vaccine. TCRdb's copy holds only in-frame clones and misses some; the assay was immunoSEQ multiplex PCR. In the table there are approximately 110,000 clones, more than 80% of which are singletons. Sequenced material: peripheral blood, taken 28 days after the second AZD1222 dose. The origin of the receptors is an adult who received the AZD1222 COVID-19 vaccine.

V gene TRBV5-1 combines with J gene TRBJ1-4; 7 nucleotides line up with TRBD1. V shed 5 bases, J shed 4 bases, and the junction held 8 bases outside the gene matches. The CDR3 consists of 15 residues. CDR1 SGHRS and CDR2 YFSETQ come from the germline V gene. The CDR3 region is CASRLTGDGNEKLFF. CDR3 DNA sequence: TGCGCCAGCAGGCTAACAGGGGATGGTAATGAAAAACTGTTTTTT.

The chain has TRBV6-4 and TRBJ1-5, with D possibly TRBD1 on 5 matching bases. The CDR3 loop spans 14 amino acids. Between the trimmed V and J ends, which lost 4 bases and 7 bases, there was a span of 14 bases. Germline CDR1 and CDR2: MRHNA and SNTAGT. The CDR3 bases are TGTGCCAGCAGTGTTGGAGGGGAGGGACAGCCCCAGCATTTT. Its protein is CASSVGGEGQPQHF.

The table lists this clone with a few counts. The rearrangement joins TRBV19 to TRBJ1-2, with TRBD1 matching over 12 bases. The CDR3 runs to 16 residues. Trimming at V came to 10 bases and at J to 4 bases, leaving 13 bases not matched to a gene. Germline CDR1 is LNHDA and CDR2 is SQIVND (reference sequence). The CDR3 protein is CATKSRDRGRAYGYTF. The CDR3 DNA is TGTGCCACCAAGTCCCGGGACAGGGGGCGGGCCTATGGCTACACCTTC.

The rearrangement uses TRBV19 and TRBJ1-2, with TRBD1 as a possible D gene (6 bases). This CDR3 is built from 14 residues. Deletions cut 7 bases from V and 2 bases from J, with 14 bases between. Germline assignment: CDR1 LNHDA and CDR2 SQIVND (reference sequence). The CDR3 sequence is CASTIITGNYGYTF. The CDR3 nucleotides are TGTGCCAGTACCATTATCACAGGGAACTATGGCTACACCTTC.

This clone has only a few counts. The genes are TRBV5-1 and TRBJ2-7; 7 nucleotides line up with TRBD1. This CDR3 region has 14 residues. Looked up from germline, CDR1 is SGHRS and CDR2 is YFSETQ. V shed 0 bases and J 4 bases; nucleotides not matched to a gene: 4. This chain's CDR3 is CASSLGQGMYEQYF. The CDR3 DNA is TGCGCCAGCAGCTTGGGACAGGGAATGTACGAGCAGTACTTC. The variable domain in full, completed from reference TRBV5-1 and TRBJ2-7, reads KAGVTQTPRYLIKTRGQQVTLSCSPISGHRSVSWYQQTPGQGLQFLFEYFSETQRNKGNFPGRFSGRQFSNSRSEMNVSTLELGDSALYLCASSLGQGMYEQYFGPGTRLTVT.

This clone was seen a few times. V and J are TRBV18 and TRBJ2-7; D not certain. The CDR3 totals 13 residues. Deletions cut 4 bases from V and 5 bases from J, with 12 bases between. Germline V gene data show CDR1 as KGHSH and CDR2 as LQKENI. The CDR3 DNA reads as TGTGCCAGCTCACAGGCAGGAAAGAACGAGCAGTACTTC. Translated, it gives CASSQAGKNEQYF.

The rearrangement joins TRBV5-6 to TRBJ2-1, with D tentatively TRBD1 or TRBD2 (7 bases each). Germline-derived CDR1 and CDR2 are SGHDT and YYEEEE. The germline V and J ends were trimmed by 3 bases and 8 bases, with 27 bases remaining between them. CDR3 length equals 18 residues. In DNA form, the CDR3 reads TGTGCCAGCAGCTCTCCCTTACATCAGGGGGGGGCTTCAGATGAGCAGTTCTTC. It yields the protein CASSSPLHQGGASDEQFF.

The chain recombines TRBV19 with TRBJ1-6; tentative D call: TRBD1 (5 bases). The CDR3 consists of 15 residues. Trimming removed 5 bases from V and 7 bases from J, with 15 bases in between. Germline V CDR1 and CDR2: LNHDA, SQIVND (reference sequence). The CDR3 nucleotides are TGTGCCAGTAGTGCCGTCCCAGGGAGCAATTCACCCCTCCACTTT. Amino acids: CASSAVPGSNSPLHF.

The CDR3 loop reads CAWSVRDYNEQFF. The CDR3 DNA reads TGTGCCTGGAGTGTACGCGATTACAATGAGCAGTTCTTC. This chain links TRBV30 with TRBJ2-1; unclear D gene. V lost 0 bases, J lost 4 bases, and 7 bases lay in between. CDR1 GTSNPN and CDR2 SVGIG come from the germline V gene (reference sequence). This CDR3 spans 13 amino acids. Supplemented by reference TRBV30 and TRBJ2-1, the full variable domain reads SQTIHQWPATLVQPVGSPLSLECTVEGTSNPNLYWYRQAAGRGLQLLFYSVGIGQISSEVPQNLSASRPQDRQFILSSKKLLLSDSGFYLCAWSVRDYNEQFFGPGTRLTVL.

This chain links TRBV5-1 with TRBJ2-7; 11 bases are shared with TRBD1. CDR1 SGHRS and CDR2 YFSETQ come from the germline V gene. CDR3 size: 14 residues. V was clipped by 0 bases and J by 10 bases; unmatched bases: 6. DNA for the CDR3: TGCGCCAGCAGCTTGGGAGGACAGGGGGCGCGCCAGTACTTC. It encodes CASSLGGQGARQYF. The full variable domain, in which reference TRBV5-1 and TRBJ2-7 provide the parts outside the CDR3, is KAGVTQTPRYLIKTRGQQVTLSCSPISGHRSVSWYQQTPGQGLQFLFEYFSETQRNKGNFPGRFSGRQFSNSRSEMNVSTLELGDSALYLCASSLGGQGARQYFGPGTRLTVT.

The V gene is TRBV30, the J gene TRBJ1-4; no clear D gene. Trimming pared 0 bases from V and 7 bases from J, leaving 6 bases between. Germline values: CDR1 GTSNPN, CDR2 SVGIG (reference sequence). The CDR3 spans 12 residues. The CDR3 loop is CAWSVLVEKLFF. DNA for the CDR3: TGTGCCTGGAGTGTTCTGGTTGAAAAACTGTTTTTT.

The chain links TRBV20-1 to TRBJ2-1; 8 nucleotides line up with TRBD1. CDR1 and CDR2 from the germline V gene are DFQATT and SNEGSKA (reference sequence). The CDR3 totals 19 residues. Trimming cost V 3 bases and J 0 bases; bases outside gene matches: 16. The CDR3: CSASIPQISGGYSYNEQFF. CDR3 in DNA: TGCAGTGCTAGTATTCCGCAAATCTCAGGGGGCTACTCCTACAATGAGCAGTTCTTC.

This clone was observed a few times. The gene calls are TRBV28 and TRBJ2-2; D is tentatively TRBD1 or TRBD2 (5 bases each). The CDR3 totals 14 residues. V lost 7 bases and J lost 6, with 15 bases in between. The germline V gene encodes CDR1 MDHEN and CDR2 SYDVKM. CDR3 coding DNA: TGTGCCAGCACCAACCTAGAGGGGCCCGGGGAGCTGTTTTTT. Its protein product is CASTNLEGPGELFF.

V gene TRBV9 combines with J gene TRBJ1-6; 9 bases match TRBD1. Trimming cost V 3 bases and J 7 bases; bases outside gene matches: 8. Looked up from germline, CDR1 is SGDLS and CDR2 is YYNGEE. This CDR3 comprises 16 residues. CDR3 residues: CASSAGVDRGNSPLHF. The CDR3 bases are TGTGCCAGCAGCGCCGGGGTGGACAGGGGAAATTCACCCCTCCACTTT.

This chain links TRBV30 with TRBJ1-5; 7 bases are shared with TRBD1. Germline V gene sequence: CDR1 GTSNPN, CDR2 SVGIG (reference sequence). V trimming: 1 base; J trimming: 6 bases; junction bases outside the gene matches: 9. The CDR3 is 15 amino acids. CDR3 region: CAWSDRGRVSQPQHF. Written as DNA, the CDR3 is TGTGCCTGGAGTGACAGGGGAAGGGTCAGTCAGCCCCAGCATTTT.

The chain couples TRBV4-3 to TRBJ2-2; weak D call: TRBD2 (6 bases). V was clipped by 4 bases and J by 0 bases, with 15 bases between them. CDR3 length equals 17 residues. The germline CDR1 and CDR2 sequences are LGHNA and YSLEER. The CDR3 loop is CASSRDGSGTNTGELFF. In nucleotides, the CDR3 is TGCGCCAGCAGCCGGGACGGTAGCGGAACGAACACCGGGGAGCTGTTTTTT.

This chain joins TRBV4-1 and TRBJ2-7; 7 nucleotides align to TRBD2. The CDR3 runs to 15 residues. With V trimmed by 0 bases and J by 4 bases, 6 bases remained unmatched. The germline CDR1 and CDR2 sequences are MGHRA and YSYEKL. Here the CDR3 DNA reads TGCGCCAGCAGCCAAGACCCGGGAGGACGTTACGAGCAGTACTTC. This sequence encodes CASSQDPGGRYEQYF.

This sequence joins TRBV7-3 and TRBJ2-1, with TRBD1 identical over 8 bases. CDR3 length: 12 residues. The germline CDR1 and CDR2 sequences are SGHTA and FQGTGA. V was pared by 5 bases and J by 11 bases, with 5 bases of the junction left unmatched. DNA of the CDR3: TGTGCCAGCAGCCTAAGACAGGGGAAGCAGTTCTTC. Translated: CASSLRQGKQFF.

The chain joins TRBV20-1 to TRBJ2-5; D unclear. CDR1 and CDR2 from the germline V gene are DFQATT and SNEGSKA (reference sequence). This CDR3 contains 10 residues. The V end lost 5 bases, the J end lost 6 bases, and 7 bases lay between the germline ends. CDR3 coding DNA: TGCAGTGCTTTCCAGCAGACCCAGTACTTC. Translated: CSAFQQTQYF.

This clone was seen a single time. The chain carries TRBV5-1 and TRBJ2-7; possible D gene TRBD1, 6 bases. Trimming left V 0 bases short and J 6 bases short, with 19 bases between. The CDR3 extends over 16 amino acids. Germline V gives CDR1 SGHRS, CDR2 YFSETQ. The CDR3 loop is CASSLVPGELTGEQYF. CDR3 nucleotides: TGCGCCAGCAGCTTGGTACCAGGGGAATTGACTGGCGAGCAGTACTTC.

The chain has TRBV3-1 (or the pseudogene TRBV3-2) and TRBJ1-5, with D unresolved. The CDR3 runs to 12 residues. Trimming took off 0 bases at V and 7 bases at J, with 4 bases between the two ends. Germline CDR1 reads LGHDT; CDR2 reads YNNKEL (reference sequence). This CDR3 is CASSQEGQPQHF. The CDR3 nucleotides are TGTGCCAGCAGCCAAGAGGGGCAGCCCCAGCATTTT.

The chain employs TRBV7-3 and TRBJ2-1, with D perhaps TRBD1 (6 bases). CDR1 is SGHTA and CDR2 is FQGTGA in the germline V gene. The CDR3 spans 15 residues. V was clipped by 5 bases and J by 10 bases, with 21 bases between them. The CDR3: CASSPPGHSYREQFF. DNA of the CDR3: TGTGCCAGCAGCCCACCGGGACATTCCTACCGCGAGCAGTTCTTC. Based on the CDR3 plus reference TRBV7-3 and TRBJ2-1, the full variable domain is GAGVSQTPSNKVTEKGKYVELRCDPISGHTALYWYRQSLGQGPEFLIYFQGTGAADDSGLPNDRFFAVRPEGSVSTLKIQRTERGDSAVYLCASSPPGHSYREQFFGPGTRLTVL.